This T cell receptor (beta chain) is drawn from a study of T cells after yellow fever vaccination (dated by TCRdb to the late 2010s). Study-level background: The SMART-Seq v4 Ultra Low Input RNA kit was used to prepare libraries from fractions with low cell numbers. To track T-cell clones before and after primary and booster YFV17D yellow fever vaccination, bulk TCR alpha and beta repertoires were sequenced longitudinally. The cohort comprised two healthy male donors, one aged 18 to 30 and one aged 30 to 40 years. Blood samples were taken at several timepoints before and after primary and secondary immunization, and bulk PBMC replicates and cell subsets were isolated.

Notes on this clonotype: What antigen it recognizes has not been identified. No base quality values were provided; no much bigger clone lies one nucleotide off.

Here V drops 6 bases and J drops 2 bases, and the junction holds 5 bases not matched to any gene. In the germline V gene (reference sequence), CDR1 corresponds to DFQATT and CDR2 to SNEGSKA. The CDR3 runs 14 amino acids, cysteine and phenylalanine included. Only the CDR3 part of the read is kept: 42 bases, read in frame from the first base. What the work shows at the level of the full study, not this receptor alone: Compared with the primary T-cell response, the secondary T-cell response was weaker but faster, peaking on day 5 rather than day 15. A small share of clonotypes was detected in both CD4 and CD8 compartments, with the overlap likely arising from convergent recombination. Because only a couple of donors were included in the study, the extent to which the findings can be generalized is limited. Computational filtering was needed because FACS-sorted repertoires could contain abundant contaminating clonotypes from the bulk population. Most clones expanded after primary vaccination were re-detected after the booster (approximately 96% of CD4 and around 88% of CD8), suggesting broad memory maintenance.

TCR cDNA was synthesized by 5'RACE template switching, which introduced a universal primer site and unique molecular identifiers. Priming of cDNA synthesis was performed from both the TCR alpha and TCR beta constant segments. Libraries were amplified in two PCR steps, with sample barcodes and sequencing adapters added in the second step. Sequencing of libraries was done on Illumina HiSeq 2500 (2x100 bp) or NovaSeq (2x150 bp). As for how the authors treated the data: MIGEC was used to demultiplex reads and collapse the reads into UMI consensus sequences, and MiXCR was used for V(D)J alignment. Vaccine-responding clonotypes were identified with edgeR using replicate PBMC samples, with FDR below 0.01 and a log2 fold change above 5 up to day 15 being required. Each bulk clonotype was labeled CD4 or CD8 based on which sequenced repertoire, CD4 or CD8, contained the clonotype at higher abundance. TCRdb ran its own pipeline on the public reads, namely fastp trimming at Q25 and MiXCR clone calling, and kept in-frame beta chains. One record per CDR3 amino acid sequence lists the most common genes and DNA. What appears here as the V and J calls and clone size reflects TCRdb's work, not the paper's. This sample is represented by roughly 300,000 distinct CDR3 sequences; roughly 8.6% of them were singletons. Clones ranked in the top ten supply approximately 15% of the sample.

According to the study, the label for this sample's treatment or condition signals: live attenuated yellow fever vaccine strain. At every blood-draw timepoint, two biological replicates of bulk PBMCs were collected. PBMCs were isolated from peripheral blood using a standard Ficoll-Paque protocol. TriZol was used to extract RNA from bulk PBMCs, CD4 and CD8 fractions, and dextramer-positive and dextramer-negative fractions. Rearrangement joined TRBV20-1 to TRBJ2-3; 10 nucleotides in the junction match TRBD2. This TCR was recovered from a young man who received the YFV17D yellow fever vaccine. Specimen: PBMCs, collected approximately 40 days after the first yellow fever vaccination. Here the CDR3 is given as CSAVGLAVTDTQYF. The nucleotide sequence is TGCAGTGCGGTCGGACTAGCGGTCACAGATACGCAGTATTTT.